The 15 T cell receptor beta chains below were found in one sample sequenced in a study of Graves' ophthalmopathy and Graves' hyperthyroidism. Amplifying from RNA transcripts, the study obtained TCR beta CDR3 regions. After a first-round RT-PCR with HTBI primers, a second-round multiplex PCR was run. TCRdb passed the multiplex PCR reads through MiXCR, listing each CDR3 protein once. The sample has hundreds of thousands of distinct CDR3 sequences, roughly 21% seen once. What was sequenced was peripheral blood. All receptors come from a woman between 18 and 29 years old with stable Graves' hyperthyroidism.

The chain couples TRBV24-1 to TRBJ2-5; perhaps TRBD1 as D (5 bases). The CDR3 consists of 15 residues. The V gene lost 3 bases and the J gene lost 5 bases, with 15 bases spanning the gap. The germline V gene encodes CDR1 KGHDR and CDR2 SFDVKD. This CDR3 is CATSDTNRFRETQYF. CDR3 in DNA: TGTGCCACCAGTGATACCAACAGGTTCCGGGAGACCCAGTACTTC.

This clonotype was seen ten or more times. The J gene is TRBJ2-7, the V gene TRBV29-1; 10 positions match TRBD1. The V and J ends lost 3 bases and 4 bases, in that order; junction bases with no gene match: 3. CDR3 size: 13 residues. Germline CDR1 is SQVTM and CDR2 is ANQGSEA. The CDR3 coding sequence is TGCAGCGTTGACTGGACAGGGGGATACGAGCAGTACTTC. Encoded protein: CSVDWTGGYEQYF.

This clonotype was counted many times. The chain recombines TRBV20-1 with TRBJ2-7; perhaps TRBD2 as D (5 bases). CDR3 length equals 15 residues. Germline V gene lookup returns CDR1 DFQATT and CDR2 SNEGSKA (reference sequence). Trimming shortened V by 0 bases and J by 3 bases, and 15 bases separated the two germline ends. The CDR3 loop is CSARDFMWAGYEQYF. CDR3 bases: TGCAGTGCTAGAGACTTCATGTGGGCGGGCTACGAGCAGTACTTC.

The CDR3 DNA is TGTGCCAGCAGTGAAACGGGCAGACAAGAGACCCAGTACTTC. It specifies CASSETGRQETQYF. The rearrangement uses TRBV6-1 and TRBJ2-5; D uncertain. This CDR3 has 14 amino acids. Germline CDR1 MNHNS, CDR2 SASEGT. Trimming left V 2 bases short and J 2 bases short, with 9 bases between.

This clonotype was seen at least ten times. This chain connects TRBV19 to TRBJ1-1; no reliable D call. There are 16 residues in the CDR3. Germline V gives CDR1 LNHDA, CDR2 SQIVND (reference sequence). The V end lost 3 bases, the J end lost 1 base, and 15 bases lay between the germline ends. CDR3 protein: CASSIEIGRQNTEAFF. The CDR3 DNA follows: TGTGCCAGTAGTATCGAGATTGGGAGACAGAACACTGAAGCTTTCTTT.

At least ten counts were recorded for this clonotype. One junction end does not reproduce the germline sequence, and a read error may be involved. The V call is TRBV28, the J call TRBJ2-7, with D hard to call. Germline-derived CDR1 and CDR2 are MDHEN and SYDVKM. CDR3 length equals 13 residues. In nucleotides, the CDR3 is TGTGCCGGCAGTCCAAACACACCCTACGAGCAGTACTTC. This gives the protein CAGSPNTPYEQYF.

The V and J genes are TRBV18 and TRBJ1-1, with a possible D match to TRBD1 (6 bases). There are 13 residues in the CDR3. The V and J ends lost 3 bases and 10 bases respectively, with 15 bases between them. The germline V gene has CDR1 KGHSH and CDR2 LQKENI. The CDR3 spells CASSPFREGGAFF. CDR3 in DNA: TGTGCCAGCTCACCTTTTCGCGAGGGGGGAGCTTTCTTT.

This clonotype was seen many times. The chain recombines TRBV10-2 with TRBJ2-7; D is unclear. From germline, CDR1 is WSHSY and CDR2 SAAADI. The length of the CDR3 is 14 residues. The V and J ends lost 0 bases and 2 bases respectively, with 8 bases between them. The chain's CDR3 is CASSESGRTYEQYF. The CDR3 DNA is TGCGCCAGCAGTGAGTCGGGCCGAACCTACGAGCAGTACTTC.

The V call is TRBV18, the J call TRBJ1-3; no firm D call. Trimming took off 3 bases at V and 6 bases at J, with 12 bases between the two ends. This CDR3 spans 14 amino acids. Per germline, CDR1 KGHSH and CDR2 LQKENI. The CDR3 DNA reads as TGTGCCAGCTCACCGGAGGTCGGCCTAAACACCATATATTTT. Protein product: CASSPEVGLNTIYF.

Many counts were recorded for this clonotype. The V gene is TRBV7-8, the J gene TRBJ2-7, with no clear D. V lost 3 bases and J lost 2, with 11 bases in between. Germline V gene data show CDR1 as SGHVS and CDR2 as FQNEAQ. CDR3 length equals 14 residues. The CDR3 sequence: CASSFEILAYEQYF. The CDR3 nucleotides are TGTGCCAGCAGCTTCGAGATTCTCGCCTACGAGCAGTACTTC.

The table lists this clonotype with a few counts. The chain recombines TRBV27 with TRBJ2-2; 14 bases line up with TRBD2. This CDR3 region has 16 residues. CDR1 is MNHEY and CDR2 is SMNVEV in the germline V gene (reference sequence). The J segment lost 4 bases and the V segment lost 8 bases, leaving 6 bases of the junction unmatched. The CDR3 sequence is CASLGLAGVSTGELFF. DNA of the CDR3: TGTGCCAGCTTGGGACTAGCGGGAGTGAGCACCGGGGAGCTGTTTTTT.

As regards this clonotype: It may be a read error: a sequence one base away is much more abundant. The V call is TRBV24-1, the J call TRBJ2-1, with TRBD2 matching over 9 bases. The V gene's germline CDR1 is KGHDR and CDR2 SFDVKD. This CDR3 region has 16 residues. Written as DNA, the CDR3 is TGTGCCACCAGTGACCGTCGGACTAGCGTCTACAATGAGAAGTTCTTC. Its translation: CATSDRRTSVYNEKFF.

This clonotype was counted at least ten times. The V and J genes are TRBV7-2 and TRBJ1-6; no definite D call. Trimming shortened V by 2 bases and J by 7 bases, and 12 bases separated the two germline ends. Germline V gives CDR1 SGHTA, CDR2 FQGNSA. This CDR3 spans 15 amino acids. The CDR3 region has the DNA TGTGCCAGCAGCTTACGTCTGGCTTTCAATTCACCCCTCCACTTT. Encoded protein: CASSLRLAFNSPLHF.

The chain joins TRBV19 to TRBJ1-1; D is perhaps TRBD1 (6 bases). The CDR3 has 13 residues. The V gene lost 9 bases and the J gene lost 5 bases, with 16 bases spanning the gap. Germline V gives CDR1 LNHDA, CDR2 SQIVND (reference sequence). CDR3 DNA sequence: TGTGCCAGCTCGCAGGGGAGGTGGACTGAAGCTTTCTTT. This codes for CASSQGRWTEAFF.

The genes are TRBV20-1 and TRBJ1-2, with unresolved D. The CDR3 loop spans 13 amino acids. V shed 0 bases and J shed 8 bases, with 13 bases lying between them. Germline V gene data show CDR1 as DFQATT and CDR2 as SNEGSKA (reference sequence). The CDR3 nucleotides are TGCAGTGCTAGAGATGACACAAACGGGGGCTACACCTTC. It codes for CSARDDTNGGYTF.